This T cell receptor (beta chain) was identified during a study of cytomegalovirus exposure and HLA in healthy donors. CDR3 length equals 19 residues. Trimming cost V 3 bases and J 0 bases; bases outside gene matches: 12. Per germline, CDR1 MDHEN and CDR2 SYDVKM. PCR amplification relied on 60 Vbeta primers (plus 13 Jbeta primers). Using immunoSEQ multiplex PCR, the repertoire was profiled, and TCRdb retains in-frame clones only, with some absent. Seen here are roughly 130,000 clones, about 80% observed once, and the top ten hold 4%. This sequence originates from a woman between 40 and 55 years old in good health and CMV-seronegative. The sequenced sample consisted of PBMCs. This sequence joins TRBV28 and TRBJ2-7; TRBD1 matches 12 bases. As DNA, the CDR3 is TGTGCCAGCAGTTTTTTCGGGACAGGGGGCTTCAGACCCTCCTACGAGCAGTACTTC. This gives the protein CASSFFGTGGFRPSYEQYF. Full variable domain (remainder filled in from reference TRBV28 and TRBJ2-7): DVKVTQSSRYLVKRTGEKVFLECVQDMDHENMFWYRQDPGLGLRLIYFSYDVKMKEKGDIPEGYSVSREKKERFSLILESASTNQTSMYLCASSFFGTGGFRPSYEQYFGPGTRLTVT.